This T cell receptor (beta chain) appears in the sequencing data of a study of Ad26.COV2.S vaccination and SARS-CoV-2 variants. Study information: The donor participated in the COV1001 trial, in its Ad26.COV2.S arm. General study points: Comparability of non-spike TCR breadth was observed across vaccine and placebo recipients. Breadth and depth estimates from TCRs may understate total T cell responses.

The assay was immunoSEQ multiplex PCR, and TCRdb's table has in-frame clones only and misses some. The data show about 480,000 clones, around nine tenths seen once. Treatment of the sample: some 20 received Ad26.COV2.S at low or high dose, single or two shots; about 5 received placebo; per-sample allocation not given. Specimens were obtained on day 63 following the first vaccine or placebo injection. Boston hosted the donor, who was an adult aged 18-55 years. As to this clone: What it recognizes is unknown.

From germline, CDR1 is SGHTA and CDR2 FQGNSA. V shed 3 bases and J shed 4 bases, with 7 bases lying between them. The CDR3 is 13 residues long. This TCR came from a person between 18 and 59 years old who received the Ad26.COV2.S COVID-19 vaccine or a placebo. Sequencing was performed on peripheral blood, taken in a trial of Ad26.COV2.S vaccine versus placebo. This sequence joins TRBV7-2 and TRBJ2-1; D not certain. The CDR3 DNA is TGTGCCAGCAGCTTTGTCAGGTACAATGAGCAGTTCTTC. It specifies CASSFVRYNEQFF.